The 21 T cell receptor beta chains below were found in one sample sequenced in a study of response to subunit inactivated influenza vaccine. TCRdb reanalysed the RT-PCR reads using MiXCR and keeps one entry per CDR3 protein. The table lists fewer than 700,000 distinct CDR3 sequences, 10% to 15% of them singletons. Sequences were derived from PBMCs from blood, sampled more than 35 days after vaccination. These TCRs come from a man between 50 and 59 years old who received an inactivated influenza vaccine.

With respect to this clonotype: This may arise from a read error, as a much more abundant clone is one base away. The chain carries TRBV24-1 and TRBJ2-2; 8 nucleotides agree with TRBD2. The trim removed 7 bases at V and 8 bases at J, leaving 5 bases unmatched. This CDR3 comprises 13 residues. Germline V CDR1 and CDR2: KGHDR, SFDVKD. For the CDR3, the DNA is TGTGCCACCAGGCGGGGGGCGGAAGGGGAGCTGTTTTTT. Translated: CATRRGAEGELFF.

The chain is built from TRBV29-1 and TRBJ1-2, with TRBD1 matching over 10 bases. Trimming at V came to 3 bases and at J to 8 bases, leaving 0 bases not matched to a gene. The CDR3 covers 11 residues. CDR1 is SQVTM and CDR2 is ANQGSEA in the germline V gene. CDR3 nucleotide sequence: TGCAGCGTTGAGACAGGGGGCGGCTACACCTTC. As protein: CSVETGGGYTF.

In the case of this clonotype: One base away lies a much larger clone, so this may be a sequencing read error. CDR3 in amino acids: CSARDLSYEQYF. CDR3 nucleotides: TGCAGTGCTAGAGATCTCTCCTACGAGCAGTACTTC. V and J are TRBV20-1 and TRBJ2-7, with D uncertain. CDR1 is DFQATT and CDR2 is SNEGSKA in the germline V gene (reference sequence). The CDR3 consists of 12 residues. The V gene lost 0 bases and the J gene lost 0 bases, with 3 bases spanning the gap.

This clonotype came up a few times. The gene calls are TRBV19 and TRBJ1-2; D not resolved. The V and J ends lost 1 base and 4 bases respectively, with 10 bases between them. The CDR3 loop spans 14 amino acids. Germline CDR1 and CDR2: LNHDA and SQIVND (reference sequence). The CDR3 is CASSIAETSYGYTF. The CDR3 nucleotides are TGTGCCAGTAGTATAGCCGAGACCTCCTATGGCTACACCTTC.

Many counts were recorded for this clonotype. V gene TRBV12-3 or TRBV12-4 combines with J gene TRBJ2-7; D is perhaps TRBD2 (5 bases). The CDR3 runs to 12 residues. V shed 7 bases and J shed 4 bases, with 11 bases lying between them. CDR3 residues: CASNERGYEQYF. The CDR3 nucleotides are TGTGCCAGCAATGAACGGGGATACGAGCAGTACTTC.

This clonotype was counted between two and nine times. V and J are TRBV20-1 and TRBJ1-1; D not certain. V dropped 5 bases and J dropped 3 bases, with 13 bases sitting between them. Germline CDR1 reads DFQATT; CDR2 reads SNEGSKA (reference sequence). The CDR3 runs to 13 residues. The CDR3 coding sequence is TGCAGTGCTGGCCGATCTCGGGACACTGAAGCTTTCTTT. This translates into CSAGRSRDTEAFF.

This clonotype was picked up a small number of times. The rearrangement links TRBV10-3 to TRBJ2-3; 7 bases are a match to TRBD2. V lost 0 bases and J lost 0; bases outside the gene matches: 6. From germline, CDR1 is ENHRY and CDR2 SYGVKD. The CDR3 is made up of 17 amino acids. The CDR3 nucleotides are TGTGCCATCAGTGAGTCTCTGCGGGGGACTAGCACAGATACGCAGTATTTT. Translating gives CAISESLRGTSTDTQYF.

This clonotype came up a few times. The CDR3 region is CASSSLQVSSNEQFF. The DNA of the CDR3 is TGTGCCAGCAGTTCGCTTCAGGTTTCGTCTAATGAGCAGTTCTTC. The chain employs TRBV12-3 or TRBV12-4 and TRBJ2-1; D remains unclear. The CDR3 runs to 15 residues. Trimming cost V 4 bases and J 7 bases, with 17 bases left between them.

The V call is TRBV11-3, the J call TRBJ2-3; 9 bases map to TRBD1. The length of the CDR3 is 13 residues. With V trimmed by 3 bases and J by 5 bases, 0 bases remained unmatched. The germline gives CDR1 SGHNT, CDR2 YENEEA. The CDR3 spells CASSLGQGDTQYF. The CDR3 DNA reads as TGTGCCAGCAGCTTGGGACAGGGAGATACGCAGTATTTT.

This clonotype was seen a handful of times. This chain uses TRBV7-8 with TRBJ2-3; the D gene is possibly TRBD1 (5 bases). The CDR3 loop spans 16 amino acids. V was trimmed by 2 bases and J by 5 bases, leaving 17 bases between them. The germline CDR1 and CDR2 sequences are SGHVS and FQNEAQ. The CDR3 DNA is TGTGCCAGCAGCTTATCCGTGGCAGGGAAGGGAGATACGCAGTATTTT. It yields the protein CASSLSVAGKGDTQYF.

The rearrangement links TRBV15 to TRBJ2-7, with 10 bases that match TRBD1. Germline loops: CDR1 LNHNV, CDR2 YYDKDF (reference sequence). V trimming: 2 bases; J trimming: 4 bases; junction bases outside the gene matches: 8. The CDR3 runs to 16 residues. Here the CDR3 reads CATSRSDRGNRYEQYF. As DNA, the CDR3 is TGTGCCACCAGCAGATCGGACAGGGGGAATCGGTACGAGCAGTACTTC.

The chain recombines TRBV20-1 with TRBJ2-5; D possibly uses TRBD1 or TRBD2 (5 bases each). The CDR3 extends over 17 amino acids. CDR1 DFQATT and CDR2 SNEGSKA come from the germline V gene (reference sequence). V was pared by 6 bases and J by 1 base, with 24 bases between. This CDR3 is CSAPPLDSPGPQETQYF. DNA for the CDR3: TGCAGTGCACCCCCCCTAGACAGCCCGGGACCCCAAGAGACCCAGTACTTC.

The genes are TRBV5-1 and TRBJ2-7, with 9 nucleotides matching TRBD1. V shed 3 bases and J 1 base; nucleotides not matched to a gene: 5. This CDR3 contains 15 residues. Looked up from germline, CDR1 is SGHRS and CDR2 is YFSETQ. The chain's CDR3 is CASSSVGQGSYEQYF. Here the CDR3 DNA reads TGCGCCAGCAGCTCCGTGGGACAGGGATCCTACGAGCAGTACTTC.

This clonotype was picked up a small number of times. The chain combines TRBV11-2 with TRBJ2-3, with unresolved D. CDR3 length: 15 residues. V lost 4 bases to trimming and J lost 0 bases, with 11 bases between them. In germline, CDR1 is SGHAT, CDR2 FQNNGV. CDR3 amino acids: CASSSGRLSTDTQYF. CDR3 sequence (DNA): TGTGCCAGCAGCTCTGGACGGTTAAGCACAGATACGCAGTATTTT.

Comments on this clonotype: A read error may account for a junction end that differs from germline. This chain connects TRBV5-1 to TRBJ2-7; 8 bases map to TRBD1. The CDR3 is 15 residues long. Germline V CDR1 and CDR2: SGHRS, YFSETQ. DNA for the CDR3: TGCGCCAGCAGCCCCACTGGACAGGGAACCTACGAGAAGTACTTC. Encoded protein: CASSPTGQGTYEKYF. The variable domain in full, with the rest retrieved from reference TRBV5-1 and TRBJ2-7, is KAGVTQTPRYLIKTRGQQVTLSCSPISGHRSVSWYQQTPGQGLQFLFEYFSETQRNKGNFPGRFSGRQFSNSRSEMNVSTLELGDSALYLCASSPTGQGTYEKYFGPGTRLTVT.

This clonotype was observed a handful of times. The chain carries TRBV15 and TRBJ2-1, with a tentative D call TRBD2 (6 bases). Germline CDR1 is LNHNV and CDR2 is YYDKDF (reference sequence). Trimming took 5 bases from V and 5 from J, leaving 13 bases between them. CDR3 length: 14 amino acids. The DNA for the CDR3 is TGTGCCACCAGCGGAGGGATAAGCAACAATGAGCAGTTCTTC. It is translated as CATSGGISNNEQFF.

The chain employs TRBV13 and TRBJ2-3, with D unclear. Germline-derived CDR1 and CDR2 are PRHDT and FYEKMQ (reference sequence). The CDR3 runs 16 residues. The germline V and J ends were trimmed by 1 base and 1 base, with 12 bases remaining between them. CDR3 sequence reads: CASSLAGRGGTDTQYF. The CDR3 DNA follows: TGTGCCAGCAGCTTAGCTGGGCGTGGAGGCACAGATACGCAGTATTTT.

The V gene is TRBV7-8, the J gene TRBJ2-1, with no clear D. Trimming took off 1 base at V and 0 bases at J, with 10 bases between the two ends. This CDR3 is 16 amino acids long. CDR1 and CDR2 from the germline V gene are SGHVS and FQNEAQ. Here the CDR3 DNA reads TGTGCCAGCAGCTTAGATTCAACTGACTCCTACAATGAGCAGTTCTTC. It specifies CASSLDSTDSYNEQFF.

The V call is TRBV6-5, the J call TRBJ1-1, with 7 bases lining up with TRBD1. The CDR3 loop spans 15 amino acids. Germline V lookup: CDR1 MNHEY, CDR2 SVGAGI. J was trimmed by 1 base and V by 1 base; bases with no gene match: 3. The CDR3 spells CASSYYGTANTEAFF. The CDR3 DNA reads TGTGCCAGCAGTTACTACGGGACAGCGAACACTGAAGCTTTCTTT.

This clonotype turned up a few times. This chain connects TRBV6-4 to TRBJ2-7, with D unclear. Trimming stripped 2 bases from V and 2 bases from J, with 16 bases between. This CDR3 has 16 amino acids. Germline-derived CDR1 and CDR2 are MRHNA and SNTAGT. The DNA of the CDR3 is TGTGCCAGCAGTGACCTTCGACCACAAACGGCCTACGAGCAGTACTTC. It specifies CASSDLRPQTAYEQYF.

This clonotype was detected a few times. The chain recombines TRBV29-1 with TRBJ1-1, with D tentatively TRBD1 (6 bases). Germline CDR1 is SQVTM and CDR2 is ANQGSEA. The CDR3 is 18 residues long. The germline V and J ends were trimmed by 6 bases and 3 bases, with 29 bases remaining between them. Written as DNA, the CDR3 is TGCAGCGTCGTATTGGGGTTAGGGACACTGAAGGGGGACACTGAAGCTTTCTTT. The encoded protein is CSVVLGLGTLKGDTEAFF.